The T cell receptor beta chain under discussion was sequenced for a study of T cell responses to AZD1222 COVID-19 vaccine. Findings of the study overall: Donors were chiefly white British, with a greater number of females, and clonal diversity was perhaps underestimated. Repertoire collection took place solely once the T cell response had peaked.

Profiled with immunoSEQ multiplex PCR; TCRdb holds only in-frame clones, not every one. The data show 110,000 to 150,000 clones, with about 92% seen just once and around 12% held by the top ten. CDR3 length: 15 amino acids. V was pared by 2 bases and J by 3 bases, with 12 bases between. Germline V gene lookup returns CDR1 SGHDT and CDR2 YYEEEE. Details on this clone: Its antigen is unidentified.

The rearrangement uses TRBV5-6 and TRBJ1-5; D is unresolved. The receptor was derived from an adult who had recovered from COVID-19. The specimen was peripheral blood, collected after recovery from COVID-19. The CDR3 is CASSFGMRDNQPQHF. CDR3 sequence (DNA): TGTGCCAGCAGCTTCGGTATGAGGGACAATCAGCCCCAGCATTTT.